The 19 T cell receptor beta chains below all came from one sample that was sequenced in a study of blood T cell repertoires in COVID-19. TCRdb keeps only in-frame clones here, not all; method: immunoSEQ multiplex PCR. This sample has 200,000 to 250,000 clones, with approximately 90% found just once. Material for sequencing was peripheral blood. These receptors all stem from a woman in her late teens or twenties who had recovered from COVID-19.

This clone occurred once. The CDR3 DNA reads TGTGCCAGCAGCTTAGGGATTTCAGGGGGAGGCTATGGCTACACCTTC. It codes for CASSLGISGGGYGYTF. This chain uses TRBV11-2 with TRBJ1-2; 7 bases are shared with TRBD1. Per the germline V gene, CDR1 is SGHAT and CDR2 is FQNNGV. The CDR3 consists of 16 residues. Germline trimming cut 1 base from V and 4 bases from J; bases unmatched to any gene: 9.

The rearrangement uses TRBV28 and TRBJ1-2; 7 bases are a match to TRBD1. The V and J ends lost 3 bases and 5 bases, in that order; junction bases with no gene match: 9. This CDR3 has 15 amino acids. CDR1 is MDHEN and CDR2 is SYDVKM in the germline V gene. The CDR3 here is CASSFQGGRIYGYTF. In DNA, the CDR3 is TGTGCCAGCAGTTTTCAGGGGGGCCGAATTTATGGCTACACCTTC.

This chain connects TRBV7-2 to TRBJ1-5; D might be TRBD1 (6 bases). The V end was cut by 5 bases, the J end by 5 bases, with 19 bases between. The CDR3 spans 16 residues. CDR1 is SGHTA, CDR2 FQGNSA, per germline. DNA for the CDR3: TGTGCCAGCAGCGACGACAGGCTTAATCCCTATCAGCCCCAGCATTTT. Translation gives CASSDDRLNPYQPQHF.

The V gene is TRBV29-1, the J gene TRBJ1-1; 7 nucleotides line up with TRBD1. V lost 6 bases and J lost 0; bases outside the gene matches: 4. CDR1 is SQVTM and CDR2 is ANQGSEA in the germline V gene. This CDR3 has 13 residues. The CDR3 sequence: CSVADRLNTEAFF. The CDR3 DNA reads TGCAGCGTGGCGGACAGGTTGAACACTGAAGCTTTCTTT.

This clone was picked up one time. The chain is built from TRBV14 and TRBJ1-2; D perhaps matches TRBD1 (5 bases). V was shortened by 1 base and J by 3 bases, with 12 bases between the two germline ends. Germline values: CDR1 SGHDN, CDR2 FVKESK. This CDR3 is 15 amino acids long. CDR3 nucleotide sequence: TGTGCCAGCAGCCAAGCCGGGGGATCTGACTATGGCTACACCTTC. Amino acids: CASSQAGGSDYGYTF.

The J gene is TRBJ1-3, the V gene TRBV6-5, with a possible D match to TRBD1 (6 bases). With 3 bases removed from V and 7 bases from J, the gap between germline ends came to 19 bases. The CDR3 sequence is 16 residues long. Germline V gene lookup returns CDR1 MNHEY and CDR2 SVGAGI. The chain's CDR3 is CASSYGGGGNPNTIYF. CDR3 DNA sequence: TGTGCCAGCAGTTATGGGGGGGGCGGTAATCCGAACACCATATATTTT.

The chain is built from TRBV7-9 and TRBJ1-3; no definite D call. The CDR3 is 15 residues long. Trimming left V 4 bases short and J 2 bases short, with 12 bases between. Germline V gene sequence: CDR1 SEHNR, CDR2 FQNEAQ (reference sequence). CDR3 DNA: TGTGCCAGCAGCTCGCTGGAGGTCCCTGGAAACACCATATATTTT. Translated: CASSSLEVPGNTIYF.

The rearrangement uses TRBV7-2 and TRBJ2-1; possibly TRBD2 for D (6 bases). The V and J ends lost 3 bases and 4 bases respectively, with 13 bases between them. Looked up from germline, CDR1 is SGHTA and CDR2 is FQGNSA. CDR3 length: 15 amino acids. The CDR3 nucleotides are TGTGCCAGCAGCTTGGGACTCAACCTTTACAATGAGCAGTTCTTC. The encoded protein is CASSLGLNLYNEQFF. The variable domain in full, completed from reference TRBV7-2 and TRBJ2-1, reads GAGVSQSPSNKVTEKGKDVELRCDPISGHTALYWYRQSLGQGLEFLIYFQGNSAPDKSGLPSDRFSAERTGGSVSTLTIQRTQQEDSAVYLCASSLGLNLYNEQFFGPGTRLTVL.

The rearrangement uses TRBV29-1 and TRBJ2-1; TRBD2 agrees at 7 bases. V lost 6 bases to trimming and J lost 10 bases; unmatched junction nucleotides: 3. Germline V gene data show CDR1 as SQVTM and CDR2 as ANQGSEA. The CDR3 is made up of 10 amino acids. In DNA form, the CDR3 reads TGCAGCGTGGGGGGGGTAGAGCAGTTCTTC. Amino acids: CSVGGVEQFF.

V usage is TRBV7-3 and J usage is TRBJ2-1, with D perhaps matching TRBD2 (5 bases). Per the germline V gene, CDR1 is SGHTA and CDR2 is FQGTGA. This CDR3 has 13 residues. V lost 2 bases and J lost 10, with 12 bases in between. The CDR3 DNA sequence: TGTGCCAGCAGCTTAGGTCTTAGCGTCGAGCAGTTCTTC. It is translated as CASSLGLSVEQFF.

The chain recombines TRBV11-3 with TRBJ2-1; TRBD2 matches 10 bases. Looked up from germline, CDR1 is SGHNT and CDR2 is YENEEA. With V trimmed by 1 base and J by 6 bases, 12 bases remained unmatched. This CDR3 comprises 18 residues. This CDR3 is CASSLGWYSGRGGNEQFF. In nucleotides, the CDR3 is TGTGCCAGCAGCTTAGGCTGGTACAGCGGGAGGGGAGGCAATGAGCAGTTCTTC.

V usage is TRBV5-6 and J usage is TRBJ1-2; D possibly corresponds to TRBD1 (6 bases). Germline assignment: CDR1 SGHDT and CDR2 YYEEEE. This CDR3 has 15 residues. The V end lost 1 base, the J end lost 5 bases, and 15 bases lay between the germline ends. CDR3 in amino acids: CASSLTGLQVYGYTF. CDR3 nucleotide sequence: TGTGCCAGCAGCTTGACAGGGCTCCAGGTTTATGGCTACACCTTC.

The DNA of the CDR3 is TGTGCCAGCAGTTTTGGCCAGGGGGTAGAGCAGTACTTC. This gives the protein CASSFGQGVEQYF. The chain uses TRBV6-5 and TRBJ2-7; 7 nucleotides line up with TRBD1. CDR3 length: 13 residues. V trimming: 4 bases; J trimming: 7 bases; junction bases outside the gene matches: 7. Germline CDR1 reads MNHEY; CDR2 reads SVGAGI.

This chain joins TRBV27 and TRBJ2-7; 8 bases line up with TRBD1. CDR1 MNHEY and CDR2 SMNVEV come from the germline V gene (reference sequence). J was trimmed by 4 bases and V by 8 bases; bases with no gene match: 10. The CDR3 runs 14 residues. The CDR3 region is CASATQGVGYEQYF. The CDR3, as DNA: TGTGCCAGCGCCACACAGGGGGTCGGGTACGAGCAGTACTTC.

This clone was counted only a few times. This sample includes further DNA sequences coding for the same CDR3. V gene TRBV6-1 combines with J gene TRBJ1-5, with a possible D match to TRBD1 (5 bases). V was cut by 3 bases and J by 4 bases, with 7 bases left in between. The CDR3 covers 13 residues. Germline V gene data show CDR1 as MNHNS and CDR2 as SASEGT. Here the CDR3 DNA reads TGTGCCAGCAGTGAGGGGGGGAATCAGCCCCAGCATTTT. As protein: CASSEGGNQPQHF.

In its sample, this clone was seen a few times. The sample holds other DNA sequences that translate to the same CDR3. The chain employs TRBV5-1 and TRBJ1-1, with 7 bases fitting TRBD1. Germline V gene lookup returns CDR1 SGHRS and CDR2 YFSETQ. V lost 2 bases and J lost 4; bases outside the gene matches: 8. This CDR3 is 15 amino acids long. The CDR3 nucleotides read TGCGCCAGCAGCTTTCGGACAGGTCGGGGCACTGAAGCTTTCTTT. This sequence encodes CASSFRTGRGTEAFF.

This sequence joins TRBV6-2 or TRBV6-3 and TRBJ2-7; the D gene is possibly TRBD1 (6 bases). From germline, CDR1 is MNHEY and CDR2 SVGEGT. V gave up 0 bases and J gave up 4 bases, with 13 bases separating them. The CDR3 runs 15 residues. The CDR3 loop is CASSYSWRTVYEQYF. The CDR3 bases are TGTGCCAGCAGTTACTCGTGGCGGACAGTATACGAGCAGTACTTC.

The genes are TRBV27 and TRBJ1-1, with D tentatively TRBD1 (6 bases). V was clipped by 5 bases and J by 10 bases, with 17 bases between them. This CDR3 is 13 amino acids long. The germline CDR1 and CDR2 sequences are MNHEY and SMNVEV (reference sequence). In DNA form, the CDR3 reads TGTGCCAGCAGTGTACAGGGCCCCGGCGGAGCTTTCTTT. Amino acid sequence: CASSVQGPGGAFF.

The chain has TRBV12-2 and TRBJ2-1; the listed D gene, TRBD2, was not tested against the DNA. TRBV12-2 is a pseudogene segment. This CDR3 comprises 17 residues. For the CDR3, the DNA is TGTGCAAGTCGCTTAGTGGATGAGGTCCTCTCCTACAATGAGCAGTTCTTC. It encodes CASRLVDEVLSYNEQFF.